The clone carrying this TCR beta chain was counted once. As yet, its antigen is unknown. The entry originates in a study of cytomegalovirus exposure and HLA in healthy donors. Study-level points and caveats: Whilst most TCR sequences proved rare, a subset of public TCRs occurred across many donors. In a later analysis, HLA-associated beta chains showed higher expansion and lower generation probabilities than comparable chains.

V lost 6 bases and J 0 bases, leaving 15 bases between the germline ends. The CDR3 totals 16 residues. Germline lookup yields CDR1 KGHSH and CDR2 LQKENI. The PCR made use of 60 Vbeta and 13 Jbeta primers. How the authors handled the data: Tens of millions of unique TCR beta chains, some 9.9 million of them shared, were counted by a later analysis. The protocol was immunoSEQ multiplex PCR, while the TCRdb copy is restricted to in-frame clones and leaves out a portion. From that table come the V and J calls and clone size; the DNA was used to work out D and trimming. The sample holds some 150,000 clones, about 75% seen once.

This TCR derives from a man aged 40-49 years in good health and CMV-seropositive. The sample was PBMCs. The chain is built from TRBV18 and TRBJ2-1, with D maybe TRBD1 (6 bases). The CDR3, as DNA: TGTGCCAGCTCGCCAGACAGGTGGAGCTCCTACAATGAGCAGTTCTTC. This gives the protein CASSPDRWSSYNEQFF.